This T cell receptor (beta chain) was captured in a study of Graves' ophthalmopathy and Graves' hyperthyroidism. This clonotype was seen ten or more times. The CDR3 contains 14 residues. The V segment lost 4 bases and the J segment 5 bases; nucleotides outside the gene matches: 5. The germline V gene has CDR1 WNHNN and CDR2 SYGVQD (reference sequence). The authors amplified TCR beta CDR3 regions, and they did so from RNA transcripts for repertoire sequencing. RT-PCR with HTBI primers came first, then second-round multiplex PCR. TCRdb called the multiplex PCR reads again in MiXCR, with one record for every CDR3 protein. The sample has approximately 500,000 distinct CDR3 sequences, around an eighth seen once.

Material for sequencing was blood. The sequence was collected from a woman in her twenties or thirties with Graves' ophthalmopathy. The V and J genes are TRBV10-1 and TRBJ2-7; 10 bases fit TRBD2. The CDR3 bases are TGCGCCAGCAGTGCCAGCGGGAGGGCCCACGAGCAGTACTTC. Translating gives CASSASGRAHEQYF.